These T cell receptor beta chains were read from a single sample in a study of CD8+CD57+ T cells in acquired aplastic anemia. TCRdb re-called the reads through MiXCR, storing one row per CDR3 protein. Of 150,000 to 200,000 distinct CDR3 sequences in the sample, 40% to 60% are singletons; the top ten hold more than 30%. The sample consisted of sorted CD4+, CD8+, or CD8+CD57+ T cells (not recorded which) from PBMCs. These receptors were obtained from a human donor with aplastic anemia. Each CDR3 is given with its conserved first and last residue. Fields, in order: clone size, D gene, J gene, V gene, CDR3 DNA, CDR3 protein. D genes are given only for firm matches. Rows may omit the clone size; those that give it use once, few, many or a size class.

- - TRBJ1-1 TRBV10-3 TGTGCCATCAGCCGGGACACGGTGAACACTGAAGCTTTCTTT CAISRDTVNTEAFF
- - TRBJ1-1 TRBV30 TGTGCCTGGAATGTTGTTACTGAAGCTTTCTTT CAWNVVTEAFF
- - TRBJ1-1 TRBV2 TGTGCCAGCAGGGTCTACAGGGTGTCCATGAACACTGAAGCTTTCTTT CASRVYRVSMNTEAFF
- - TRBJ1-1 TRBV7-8 TGTGCCAGCAGCCCGGGTGCGGAAGCTTTCTTT CASSPGAEAFF
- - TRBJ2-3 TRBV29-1 TGCAGCGCCTCGACAGGCACAGATACGCAGTATTTT CSASTGTDTQYF
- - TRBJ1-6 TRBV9 TGTGCCAGCAGCGCCCTTCCCGATTCACCCCCCCACTTT CASSALPDSPPHF
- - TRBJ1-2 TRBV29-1 TGCAGCGTAGCTTACAACTATGGCTACACCTTC CSVAYNYGYTF
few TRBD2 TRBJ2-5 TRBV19 TGTGCCAGTAGACTAGCGGGTGAGACCCAGTACTTC CASRLAGETQYF
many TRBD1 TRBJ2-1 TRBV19 TGTGCCAGTAGTGGAGACAGGGATCGCTCCTACAATGAGCAGTTCTTC CASSGDRDRSYNEQFF
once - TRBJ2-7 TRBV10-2 TGCGCCAGCAGGACTACGGGCAACGAGCAGTACTTC CASRTTGNEQYF
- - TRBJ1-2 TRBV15 TGTGCCACCAGCAGAAGGTTGGCCAACTATGGCTACACCTTC CATSRRLANYGYTF
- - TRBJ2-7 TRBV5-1 TGCGCCAGCAGCTTCCGGCCAGGCGAATCCTACGAGCAGTACTTC CASSFRPGESYEQYF
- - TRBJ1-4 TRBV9 TGTGCCAGCAGCGTAGGGCAGACGGGGGCAACTAATGAAAAACTGTTTTTT CASSVGQTGATNEKLFF
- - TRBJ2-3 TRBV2 TGTGCCAGCAGTGTGGGAGGGGGCCGAGGTGATACGCAGTATTTT CASSVGGGRGDTQYF
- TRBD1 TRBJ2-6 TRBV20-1 TGCAGTGCTAGGCCCCAGGGGACAGCTGGGGCCAACGTCCTGACTTTC CSARPQGTAGANVLTF
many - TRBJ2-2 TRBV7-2 TGTGCCAGCAACGAGCGGGTCCTGAACACCGGGGAGCTGTTTTTT CASNERVLNTGELFF
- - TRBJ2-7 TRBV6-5 TGTGCCAGCAGTTACCTATCCCCCACCTACGAGCAGTACTTC CASSYLSPTYEQYF
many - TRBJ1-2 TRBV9 TGTGCCAGCAGCCCACGGGACACGGGTCATGGCTACACCTTC CASSPRDTGHGYTF
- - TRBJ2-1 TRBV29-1 TGCAGCGGGAGTATCCACAATGAGCAGTTCTTC CSGSIHNEQFF
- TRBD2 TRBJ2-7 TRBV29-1 TGCAGCGTGAGGACTAGCGGGAGCTACGAGCAGTACTTC CSVRTSGSYEQYF
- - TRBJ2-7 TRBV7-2 TGTGCCAGCAGCTCGCGGGCAGGTTACGAGCAGTACTTC CASSSRAGYEQYF
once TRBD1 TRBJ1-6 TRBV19 TGTGCCAGTACTACGGACAGGGTCCGTTCACCCCTCCACTTT CASTTDRVRSPLHF
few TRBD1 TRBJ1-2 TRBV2 TGTGCCAGCAGTTTACAGGGGGCACGTGGCTACACCTTC CASSLQGARGYTF
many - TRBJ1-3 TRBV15 TGTGCCACCAGCAGAGGCGGCACTCTAGACTCTGGAAACACCATATATTTT CATSRGGTLDSGNTIYF
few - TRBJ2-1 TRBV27 TGTGCCAGCAGTTTAAGGGGGATGTATGAGCAGTTCTTC CASSLRGMYEQFF
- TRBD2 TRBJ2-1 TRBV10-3 TGTGCCATCAGTCTCGGGACTATCTACAATGAGCAGTTCTTC CAISLGTIYNEQFF
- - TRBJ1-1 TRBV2 TGTGCCAGCACCCCAAACTCCCCTAACACTGAAGCTTTCTTT CASTPNSPNTEAFF
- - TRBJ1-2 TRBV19 TGTGCCACCAGTACGGACCCGCATGGCTACACCTTC CATSTDPHGYTF
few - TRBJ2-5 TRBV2 TGTGCTAGCAGTGAGGGTTTAGGAGAGACCCAGTACTTC CASSEGLGETQYF
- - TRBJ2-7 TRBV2 TGTGCCAGCAGTGATGGCCCGGCTTACGAGCAGTACTTC CASSDGPAYEQYF
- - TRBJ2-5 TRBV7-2 TGTGCCAGCAGCTTAGCTGCTCCTATTCAAGAGACCCAGTACTTC CASSLAAPIQETQYF
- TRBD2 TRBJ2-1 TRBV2 TGTGCCAGGATTCCCACTAGCGACTACTACAATGAGCAGTTCTTC CARIPTSDYYNEQFF
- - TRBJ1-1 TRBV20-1 TGCAGTGCTAGAGAAGGGCCAGAAGCTTTCTTT CSAREGPEAFF
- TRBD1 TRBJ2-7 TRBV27 TGCGCCAGCAGTTTATTTACGGGACAGGGCTACGAGCAGTACTTC CASSLFTGQGYEQYF
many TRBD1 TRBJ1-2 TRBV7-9 TGTGCCAGCAGCGTACAGGGGCGGGATGGCTACACCTTC CASSVQGRDGYTF
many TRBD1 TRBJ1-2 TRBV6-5 TGTGCCAGCAGTTACTACGGGACAGGGGGTAGCTACACCTTC CASSYYGTGGSYTF
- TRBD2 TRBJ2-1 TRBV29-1 TGCAGCGTTGACCCTCTAGCGGGCTCCTACAATGAGCAGTTCTTC CSVDPLAGSYNEQFF
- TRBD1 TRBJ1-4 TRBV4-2 TGTGCCAGCAGCCAAGATATGACAGGGGATAAAAAACTGTTTTTT CASSQDMTGDKKLFF
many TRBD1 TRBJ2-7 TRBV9 TGTGCCAGCAGCGTAGGGGGCGGTGGGACAGGGATCGATGAGCAGTACTTC CASSVGGGGTGIDEQYF
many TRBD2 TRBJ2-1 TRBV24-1 TGTGCCACCAGTGATCCGGGACTAGATAGGAATGAGCAGTTCTTC CATSDPGLDRNEQFF
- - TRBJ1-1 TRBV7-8 TGTGCCAGCAGCCCATCTGGGGCGCGGGAAGCTTTCTTT CASSPSGAREAFF
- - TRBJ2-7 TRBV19 TGTGCCAGTAGCATGACCTGGGGGTCCGAGCAGTACTTC CASSMTWGSEQYF
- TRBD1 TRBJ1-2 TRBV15 TGTGCCACCGGCCGAGGGACAGGGACCAACTATGGCTACACCTTC CATGRGTGTNYGYTF
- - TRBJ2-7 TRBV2 TGTGCCAGCAGGTCCACACAGGGAACCGAGCAGTACTTC CASRSTQGTEQYF
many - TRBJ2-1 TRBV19 TGTGCCAGTAGTATAGATAGTTCCTACAATGAGCAGTTCTTC CASSIDSSYNEQFF
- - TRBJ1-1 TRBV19 TGTGCCAGTAGTATTAAGGTTGGGGCCGCTGAAGCTTTCTTT CASSIKVGAAEAFF
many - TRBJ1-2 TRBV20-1 TGCAGTGCCCTGACAGTCTACTATGGCTACACCTTC CSALTVYYGYTF
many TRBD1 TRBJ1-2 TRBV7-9 TGTGCCAGCAGCTTAGCCTCAGGGGGCTCTGGCTACACCTTC CASSLASGGSGYTF
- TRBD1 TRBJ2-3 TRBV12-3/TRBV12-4 TGTGCCAGCAGTCCGGGACAGGGTTCCACAGATACGCAGTATTTT CASSPGQGSTDTQYF
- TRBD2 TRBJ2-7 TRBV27 TGTGCCAGCAGTTCCTTAGCGGGAGCTTCCTACGAGCAGTACTTC CASSSLAGASYEQYF